This T cell receptor (beta chain) is drawn from a study of T-cell reconstitution after alpha-beta-depleted transplantation in children. Study-level points and caveats: Two months or so post-transplant, alpha-beta T cells reportedly derived from several hundred expanded graft clones. Surviving recipient T cells and thymic progenitors produced the high day-60 TCRbeta diversity seen in some patients. T-cell counts and diversity were attributed mostly to newly produced T cells one year after transplant.

The authors prepared the TCRbeta library with unique molecular identifiers. One entry per CDR3 protein results from TCRdb running MiXCR on the PCR reads. The sample carries around 800,000 distinct CDR3 sequences, 16% recorded once. Turning to this clonotype: The antigen is unknown.

Germline assignment: CDR1 SGHTA and CDR2 FQGTGA. CDR3 length: 12 amino acids. V lost 5 bases and J lost 8; bases outside the gene matches: 5. This clonotype originated in a male patient between 5 and 17 years old who had a stem cell transplant for acute lymphoblastic leukemia, so the T cells may come from the graft donor. The material sequenced was PBMCs, mostly from graft donor cells, taken 360 days after TCRalphabeta/CD19-depleted stem cell transplant. V and J are TRBV7-3 and TRBJ1-1, with 7 nucleotides matching TRBD1. CDR3: CASSRQGGEAFF. CDR3 coding DNA: TGTGCCAGCAGCAGACAAGGGGGCGAAGCTTTCTTT.